The 27 T cell receptor beta chains below were found in one sample sequenced in a study of blood T cell repertoires in COVID-19. TCRdb's copy holds only in-frame clones and misses some; the assay was immunoSEQ multiplex PCR. The sample contains fewer than 450,000 clones, 80% to 95% of which appear only once. The sample was PBMCs or T cells enriched from blood (not recorded which). All receptors come from a man aged 18 to 35 who had recovered from COVID-19.

The V and J genes are TRBV28 and TRBJ2-3, with 8 bases identical to TRBD1. J was trimmed by 4 bases and V by 5 bases; bases with no gene match: 5. This CDR3 is built from 14 residues. Germline V gene sequence: CDR1 MDHEN, CDR2 SYDVKM. The CDR3 here is CASSPSDRADTQYF. The DNA for the CDR3 is TGTGCCAGCAGTCCATCGGACAGGGCAGATACGCAGTATTTT.

The chain has TRBV28 and TRBJ1-2; 8 nucleotides match TRBD1. There are 15 residues in the CDR3. The V gene end was trimmed by 9 bases and the J gene end by 7 bases; junction bases not matched to a gene: 16. CDR1 is MDHEN and CDR2 is SYDVKM in the germline V gene. The CDR3 DNA follows: TGTGCCAGTACGGACAGGGTCTCCTCCATGTTTGGCTACACCTTC. This translates into CASTDRVSSMFGYTF.

The chain is built from TRBV27 and TRBJ2-1; 7 bases are a match to TRBD2. Germline trimming cut 5 bases from V and 3 bases from J; bases unmatched to any gene: 7. The CDR3 extends over 15 amino acids. Germline V gives CDR1 MNHEY, CDR2 SMNVEV (reference sequence). The CDR3 protein is CASSPGLVGYNEQFF. CDR3 bases: TGTGCCAGCAGTCCCGGACTAGTTGGCTACAATGAGCAGTTCTTC.

This clone has more than one count but fewer than ten. The chain is built from TRBV10-1 and TRBJ1-1, with D possibly being TRBD1 (6 bases). This CDR3 spans 13 amino acids. The V gene lost 5 bases and the J gene lost 5 bases, with 12 bases spanning the gap. Germline values: CDR1 WNHNN, CDR2 SYGVQD (reference sequence). CDR3 residues: CASSYGGRTEAFF. Written as DNA, the CDR3 is TGCGCCAGCAGTTACGGGGGGCGAACTGAAGCTTTCTTT.

This clone was recorded only once. The CDR3 sequence: CASRTGNTGELFF. Here the CDR3 DNA reads TGTGCCAGCAGGACAGGGAACACCGGGGAGCTGTTTTTT. The chain is built from TRBV6-5 and TRBJ2-2; perhaps TRBD1 as D (6 bases). CDR1 MNHEY and CDR2 SVGAGI come from the germline V gene. The CDR3 length is 13 residues. Trimming removed 6 bases from V and 1 base from J, with 6 bases in between.

This chain links TRBV5-1 with TRBJ1-2; TRBD1 might be the D (6 bases). From germline, CDR1 is SGHRS and CDR2 YFSETQ. The V end was cut by 7 bases, the J end by 14 bases, with 21 bases between. This CDR3 contains 12 residues. The CDR3, as DNA: TGCGCCAGCCGAACCGACAGGTCTCGAGGGACCTTC. This gives the protein CASRTDRSRGTF.

The V and J genes are TRBV24-1 and TRBJ2-7, with 14 bases matching TRBD2. Germline assignment: CDR1 KGHDR and CDR2 SFDVKD. The CDR3 length is 15 residues. V was clipped by 3 bases and J by 3 bases; unmatched bases: 0. The CDR3, as DNA: TGTGCCACCAGTGATGGACTAGCGGGAGGCTACGAGCAGTACTTC. Translating gives CATSDGLAGGYEQYF.

J is TRBJ2-2 and V is TRBV7-9; D not certain. Per the germline V gene, CDR1 is SEHNR and CDR2 is FQNEAQ (reference sequence). Trimming left V 4 bases short and J 0 bases short, with 9 bases between. CDR3 length equals 15 residues. The CDR3 here is CASSSRYPNTGELFF. DNA of the CDR3: TGTGCCAGCAGCTCCCGCTACCCGAACACCGGGGAGCTGTTTTTT.

The V gene is TRBV29-1, the J gene TRBJ2-2; TRBD1 matches at 7 bases. V was pared by 4 bases and J by 4 bases, with 3 bases of the junction left unmatched. Looked up from germline, CDR1 is SQVTM and CDR2 is ANQGSEA. This CDR3 has 13 amino acids. CDR3 loop: CSVVQGSTGELFF. Written as DNA, the CDR3 is TGCAGCGTTGTACAGGGGAGCACCGGGGAGCTGTTTTTT.

The CDR3: CASSVGQEDLSPLHF. Written as DNA, the CDR3 is TGCGCCAGCAGCGTAGGACAGGAGGACCTTTCACCCCTCCACTTT. This sequence joins TRBV5-1 and TRBJ1-6; 7 bases match TRBD1. The V gene end was trimmed by 4 bases and the J gene end by 9 bases; junction bases not matched to a gene: 10. There are 15 residues in the CDR3. Germline CDR1 is SGHRS and CDR2 is YFSETQ.

The rearrangement joins TRBV7-8 to TRBJ2-4; TRBD2 matches 8 bases. Germline CDR1 is SGHVS and CDR2 is FQNEAQ. J lost 0 bases, V lost 4 bases, and 11 bases had no gene match. The CDR3 has 18 residues. CDR3 sequence reads: CASSSSAISGVAKNIQYF. The CDR3 nucleotides are TGTGCCAGCAGCTCCTCCGCCATTAGCGGGGTAGCCAAAAACATTCAGTACTTC.

The chain uses TRBV11-3 and TRBJ2-1; TRBD1 aligns across 8 bases. The V gene end was trimmed by 5 bases and the J gene end by 6 bases; junction bases not matched to a gene: 6. Germline V CDR1 and CDR2: SGHNT, YENEEA. This CDR3 is 14 amino acids long. The CDR3 region has the DNA TGTGCCAGCAGCCTCCTAGACAGGGGCAATGAGCAGTTCTTC. This codes for CASSLLDRGNEQFF.

DNA of the CDR3: TGCGCCAGCAGCCATCCCGGGACTAGGCAAGAGACCCAGTACTTC. This translates into CASSHPGTRQETQYF. The gene calls are TRBV4-1 and TRBJ2-5, with 8 bases fitting TRBD2. V was pared by 3 bases and J by 2 bases, with 5 bases of the junction left unmatched. From germline, CDR1 is MGHRA and CDR2 YSYEKL. The CDR3 runs 15 residues.

The chain couples TRBV7-3 to TRBJ1-2, with D possibly being TRBD1 (5 bases). Germline CDR1 reads SGHTA; CDR2 reads FQGTGA. Trimming took off 2 bases at V and 3 bases at J, with 13 bases between the two ends. The CDR3 is made up of 15 amino acids. CDR3 DNA: TGTGCCAGCAGCTTAGCAGGGAAGGGGTACTATGGCTACACCTTC. Amino acids: CASSLAGKGYYGYTF.

The V call is TRBV19, the J call TRBJ1-2; D is perhaps TRBD1 (5 bases). This CDR3 comprises 14 residues. Germline lookup yields CDR1 LNHDA and CDR2 SQIVND (reference sequence). V was pared by 3 bases and J by 7 bases, with 15 bases between. The CDR3 is CASSMTTPGIGYTF. CDR3 DNA: TGTGCCAGTAGTATGACCACACCAGGGATTGGCTACACCTTC. Full variable domain (remainder filled in from reference TRBV19 and TRBJ1-2): DGGITQSPKYLFRKEGQNVTLSCEQNLNHDAMYWYRQDPGQGLRLIYYSQIVNDFQKGDIAEGYSVSREKKESFPLTVTSAQKNPTAFYLCASSMTTPGIGYTFGSGTRLTVV.

The chain has TRBV2 and TRBJ1-1; TRBD1 agrees at 8 bases. CDR3 size: 13 residues. CDR1 SNHLY and CDR2 FYNNEI come from the germline V gene. Trimming removed 6 bases from V and 6 bases from J; junction bases left unmatched: 6. The CDR3 sequence: CASRRQGPPEAFF. In DNA form, the CDR3 reads TGTGCCAGCAGGAGACAGGGGCCACCTGAAGCTTTCTTT.

This chain uses TRBV7-3 with TRBJ2-7; a weak D match, TRBD1 (7 bases). V dropped 2 bases and J dropped 5 bases, with 16 bases sitting between them. Germline-derived CDR1 and CDR2 are SGHTA and FQGTGA. This CDR3 spans 15 amino acids. The DNA of the CDR3 is TGTGCCAGCAGCTTATTCGGAGGGGGCTCGGACGAGCAGTACTTC. This codes for CASSLFGGGSDEQYF.

For this clone: The identical CDR3 is also encoded by other nucleotide sequences in the sample. The chain has TRBV5-6 and TRBJ2-1; 8 nucleotides match TRBD2. This CDR3 comprises 14 residues. In germline, CDR1 is SGHDT, CDR2 YYEEEE. The V and J ends lost 4 bases and 3 bases, in that order; junction bases with no gene match: 3. The CDR3: CASSPGTSYNEQFF. Here the CDR3 DNA reads TGTGCCAGCAGCCCCGGGACTAGCTACAATGAGCAGTTCTTC.

The CDR3: CASKPRVDDPPQHF. The CDR3 DNA reads as TGTGCCAGCAAGCCCCGGGTCGATGATCCGCCCCAGCATTTT. V gene TRBV6-5 combines with J gene TRBJ1-5; unclear D gene. Per germline, CDR1 MNHEY and CDR2 SVGAGI. This CDR3 spans 14 amino acids. Trimming removed 7 bases from V and 9 bases from J, with 19 bases in between.

This clone showed up just once. J is TRBJ2-7 and V is TRBV3-1 (or the pseudogene TRBV3-2), with TRBD2 identical over 9 bases. The J segment lost 4 bases and the V segment lost 0 bases, leaving 4 bases of the junction unmatched. The germline gives CDR1 LGHDT, CDR2 YNNKEL (reference sequence). The length of the CDR3 is 15 residues. The CDR3: CASSQELAGRYEQYF. The CDR3 DNA reads TGTGCCAGCAGCCAAGAGCTAGCGGGGCGTTACGAGCAGTACTTC.

With regard to this clone: The sample holds other DNA sequences that translate to the same CDR3. V usage is TRBV5-6 and J usage is TRBJ1-3; D ambiguous. The CDR3 is 15 amino acids. CDR1 and CDR2 (germline): SGHDT, YYEEEE. The V end was cut by 2 bases, the J end by 1 base, with 10 bases between. The CDR3 loop is CASSLGASSGNTIYF. Written as DNA, the CDR3 is TGTGCCAGCAGCTTAGGAGCGAGTTCTGGAAACACCATATATTTT.

This clone was observed a single time. This chain's CDR3 is CASTPLEGRINYGYTF. CDR3 sequence (DNA): TGTGCCAGTACCCCATTGGAGGGGCGAATCAACTATGGCTACACCTTC. The V gene is TRBV19, the J gene TRBJ1-2; D perhaps matches TRBD1 (5 bases). The CDR3 spans 16 residues. The germline CDR1 and CDR2 sequences are LNHDA and SQIVND (reference sequence). Trimming removed 7 bases at V and 2 bases at J, with 20 bases between. Combining the CDR3 with reference TRBV19 and TRBJ1-2 gives the whole variable domain DGGITQSPKYLFRKEGQNVTLSCEQNLNHDAMYWYRQDPGQGLRLIYYSQIVNDFQKGDIAEGYSVSREKKESFPLTVTSAQKNPTAFYLCASTPLEGRINYGYTFGSGTRLTVV.

V usage is TRBV2 and J usage is TRBJ2-7, with D uncertain. From germline, CDR1 is SNHLY and CDR2 FYNNEI. The CDR3 spans 15 residues. With 6 bases removed from V and 0 bases from J, the gap between germline ends came to 15 bases. Here the CDR3 DNA reads TGTGCCAGCAGAGCGACTGACCTAAGCTCCTACGAGCAGTACTTC. Encoded protein: CASRATDLSSYEQYF. The full variable domain, completed using reference TRBV2 and TRBJ2-7, is EPEVTQTPSHQVTQMGQEVILRCVPISNHLYFYWYRQILGQKVEFLVSFYNNEISEKSEIFDDQFSVERPDGSNFTLKIRSTKLEDSAMYFCASRATDLSSYEQYFGPGTRLTVT.

This chain links TRBV2 with TRBJ2-5; TRBD2 might be the D (5 bases). There are 14 residues in the CDR3. The germline V gene has CDR1 SNHLY and CDR2 FYNNEI. The V gene lost 4 bases and the J gene lost 0 bases, with 9 bases spanning the gap. Here the CDR3 DNA reads TGTGCCAGCAGTGTCGCGGGTTACCAAGAGACCCAGTACTTC. Its translation is CASSVAGYQETQYF.

This rearrangement joins TRBV3-1 (or the pseudogene TRBV3-2) to TRBJ1-3, with D possibly TRBD1 on 6 matching bases. This CDR3 contains 15 residues. The germline V and J ends were trimmed by 6 bases and 4 bases, with 16 bases remaining between them. Germline CDR1 and CDR2: LGHDT and YNNKEL (reference sequence). CDR3 sequence (DNA): TGTGCCAGCAGTTACGGGACACAAGGAGGAAACACCATATATTTT. Amino acids: CASSYGTQGGNTIYF.

The V call is TRBV5-6, the J call TRBJ1-2, with D tentatively TRBD1 (5 bases). There are 14 residues in the CDR3. Trimming removed 2 bases at V and 3 bases at J, with 11 bases between. CDR1 is SGHDT, CDR2 YYEEEE, per germline. The CDR3 DNA follows: TGTGCCAGCAGCTTAGCGGGGCACTACTATGGCTACACCTTC. Its protein product is CASSLAGHYYGYTF.

The J gene is TRBJ2-7, the V gene TRBV11-1, with 12 bases that match TRBD2. Germline CDR1 is SGHAT and CDR2 is FQDESV (reference sequence). The junction had 9 bases not matched to a gene; V was cut back by 5 bases and J by 7 bases. CDR3 length: 15 residues. For the CDR3, the DNA is TGTGCCAGCAGCAGCCGGACTAGCGGGATGGGAGAGCAGTACTTC. It codes for CASSSRTSGMGEQYF.